This entry lists 16 T cell receptor beta chains sequenced from one sample in a study of neurological immune-mediated disorders. In TCRdb, the 5' RACE reads were re-called with MiXCR into one record per CDR3 protein. The data hold some 25,000 distinct CDR3 sequences, with 6.7% observed a single time. Sequencing used PBMCs. These receptor sequences come from a woman in her thirties or forties in good health.

This clonotype has ten or more counts. This chain joins TRBV29-1 and TRBJ2-1; 8 bases align to TRBD2. Germline-derived CDR1 and CDR2 are SQVTM and ANQGSEA. This CDR3 is built from 11 residues. J gave up 10 bases and V 6 bases, and 5 bases lay outside the gene matches. In DNA form, the CDR3 reads TGCAGCGTCAACACTAGCGGCGAGCAGTTCTTC. Amino acids: CSVNTSGEQFF.

In this sample, this clonotype turned up many times. The chain is built from TRBV6-6 and TRBJ2-2; TRBD1 might be the D (7 bases). Trimming left V 8 bases short and J 3 bases short, with 19 bases between. In germline, CDR1 is MNHNY, CDR2 SVGAGI (reference sequence). This CDR3 contains 16 residues. The CDR3 loop is CASVEGQSSYTGELFF. In nucleotides, the CDR3 is TGTGCCAGCGTGGAGGGACAGTCCTCTTACACCGGGGAGCTGTTTTTT.

This clonotype has at least ten counts. The chain combines TRBV14 with TRBJ2-7; perhaps TRBD2 as D (7 bases). This CDR3 spans 15 amino acids. The V end lost 2 bases, the J end lost 6 bases, and 17 bases lay between the germline ends. From germline, CDR1 is SGHDN and CDR2 FVKESK. The CDR3 region has the DNA TGTGCCAGCAGCCAAAAAACGGGGGGCGTGGGCGAGCAGTACTTC. As protein: CASSQKTGGVGEQYF.

This clonotype is classed as medium-sized. This chain links TRBV12-3 or TRBV12-4 with TRBJ2-3; 7 nucleotides match TRBD1. This CDR3 comprises 15 residues. V lost 5 bases and J lost 0; bases outside the gene matches: 5. DNA for the CDR3: TGTGCCAGCAGTACCCGACAGGGCAGCACAGATACGCAGTATTTT. It specifies CASSTRQGSTDTQYF.

The table lists this clonotype with many counts. The rearrangement uses TRBV5-1 and TRBJ1-1, with no clear D. The CDR3 length is 13 residues. The V end lost 1 base, the J end lost 0 bases, and 4 bases lay between the germline ends. The germline gives CDR1 SGHRS, CDR2 YFSETQ. As DNA, the CDR3 is TGCGCCAGCAGCTTGATGGTGAACACTGAAGCTTTCTTT. It yields the protein CASSLMVNTEAFF.

This clonotype has a count of ten or more. This sequence joins TRBV27 and TRBJ2-3; 11 bases match TRBD2. With V trimmed by 7 bases and J by 6 bases, 18 bases remained unmatched. Germline V lookup: CDR1 MNHEY, CDR2 SMNVEV (reference sequence). This CDR3 is 18 amino acids long. CDR3 DNA: TGTGCCAGCACCTCAAGCCCGGGACTAGCGGTTAGGCGGGATACGCAGTATTTT. It is translated as CASTSSPGLAVRRDTQYF.

The table lists this clonotype with a few counts. The junction does not match germline at one end; this may be a read error. V and J are TRBV10-2 and TRBJ2-7; maybe TRBD1 (6 bases). The CDR3 spans 15 residues. Germline values: CDR1 WSHSY, CDR2 SAAADI. The CDR3 sequence is CASREWGRDNYEQYF. In DNA form, the CDR3 reads TGCGCCAGCAGGGAGTGGGGCAGGGACAACTACGAGCAGTACTTC.

This clonotype occurred many times. The chain combines TRBV20-1 with TRBJ2-5, with D hard to call. The V end lost 2 bases, the J end lost 1 base, and 11 bases lay between the germline ends. In germline, CDR1 is DFQATT, CDR2 SNEGSKA (reference sequence). The CDR3 is made up of 14 amino acids. CDR3 bases: TGCAGTGCTAGAAATGGCCAGCCCCAAGAGACCCAGTACTTC. Translating gives CSARNGQPQETQYF.

The table lists this clonotype with many counts. V usage is TRBV2 and J usage is TRBJ2-1; 14 bases align to TRBD2. Germline V CDR1 and CDR2: SNHLY, FYNNEI. V trimming: 6 bases; J trimming: 7 bases; junction bases outside the gene matches: 8. CDR3 length: 16 amino acids. The CDR3: CASRRLAGGPGNEQFF. CDR3 sequence (DNA): TGTGCCAGCAGGAGACTAGCGGGAGGGCCGGGGAATGAGCAGTTCTTC.

This clonotype was detected ten times or more. The chain joins TRBV19 to TRBJ2-3; no reliable D call. CDR3 length: 13 residues. In germline, CDR1 is LNHDA, CDR2 SQIVND (reference sequence). V shed 4 bases and J shed 0 bases, with 5 bases lying between them. CDR3 DNA sequence: TGTGCCAGTAGTAAGGACAGCACAGATACGCAGTATTTT. Amino acids: CASSKDSTDTQYF. Based on the CDR3 plus reference TRBV19 and TRBJ2-3, the full variable domain is DGGITQSPKYLFRKEGQNVTLSCEQNLNHDAMYWYRQDPGQGLRLIYYSQIVNDFQKGDIAEGYSVSREKKESFPLTVTSAQKNPTAFYLCASSKDSTDTQYFGPGTRLTVL.

This clonotype has at least ten counts. The rearrangement links TRBV6-5 to TRBJ1-5, with a weak D call TRBD1 (5 bases). The CDR3 extends over 12 amino acids. Trimming pared 5 bases from V and 11 bases from J, leaving 13 bases between. Germline loops: CDR1 MNHEY, CDR2 SVGAGI. CDR3 in amino acids: CASSSAGGAQHF. CDR3 in DNA: TGTGCCAGCAGTAGCGCTGGGGGGGCCCAGCATTTT.

This clonotype was seen at least ten times. The V and J genes are TRBV20-1 and TRBJ2-5; a possible D gene is TRBD2 (6 bases). The ends were cut back, 3 bases at V and 5 bases at J, with 10 bases in the middle. The CDR3 has 12 amino acids. The germline CDR1 and CDR2 sequences are DFQATT and SNEGSKA (reference sequence). The CDR3 is CSASGSWETQYF. CDR3 DNA sequence: TGCAGTGCTAGCGGGAGCTGGGAGACCCAGTACTTC.

This clonotype was counted at least ten times. V usage is TRBV5-4 and J usage is TRBJ2-4, with D possibly TRBD1 on 6 matching bases. The CDR3 length is 13 residues. Trimming removed 4 bases at V and 5 bases at J, with 10 bases between. From germline, CDR1 is SGHNT and CDR2 YYREEE (reference sequence). CDR3: CASSPRGQNIQYF. The CDR3 region has the DNA TGTGCCAGCAGCCCCAGGGGTCAAAACATTCAGTACTTC.

This clonotype was counted many times. The gene calls are TRBV4-3 and TRBJ1-2; D unclear. Germline V CDR1 and CDR2: LGHNA, YSLEER. The V end was cut by 0 bases, the J end by 8 bases, with 13 bases between. The CDR3 has 14 amino acids. CDR3 in DNA: TGCGCCAGCAGCCAAGATCGTTTAGGGTACGGCTACACCTTC. Translation gives CASSQDRLGYGYTF.

This clonotype was counted at least ten times. This chain's CDR3 is CASSPFYEQFF. The DNA of the CDR3 is TGTGCCAGCAGCCCCTTTTATGAGCAGTTCTTC. The chain combines TRBV5-5 with TRBJ2-1; D unresolved. Trimming removed 4 bases at V and 8 bases at J, with 7 bases between. This CDR3 has 11 residues. Germline V gene data show CDR1 as SGHKS and CDR2 as YYEKEE (reference sequence).

In this sample, this clonotype turned up many times. V gene TRBV12-3 or TRBV12-4 combines with J gene TRBJ2-5, with TRBD1 matching over 7 bases. The length of the CDR3 is 15 residues. V lost 5 bases to trimming and J lost 4 bases; unmatched junction nucleotides: 10. The CDR3, as DNA: TGTGCCAGCAGTGTTCCCCCGACAGGGACAGAGACCCAGTACTTC. Amino acid sequence: CASSVPPTGTETQYF.